Listed below are T cell receptor beta chains from one sample, sequenced in a study of blood T cell repertoires in COVID-19. TCRdb's copy holds only in-frame clones and misses some; the assay was immunoSEQ multiplex PCR. This table has some 70,000 clones, around 82% appearing once. The sample comprised peripheral blood. The receptors shown here come from a man aged 55 to 70 with acute or convalescent COVID-19. The CDR3 runs from the conserved cysteine through the conserved F or W. The D gene is left open where the match is weak. The size of a clone is reported for some rows only, either as once, few or many, or as a class for expanded clones.

d_gene	j_gene	v_gene	len	abundance	CDR3nt	CDR3aa
NA	TRBJ1-2	TRBV30	11	NA	TGTGCCTGGGAGGGCGGGATTCTCTACACCTTC	CAWEGGILYTF
NA	TRBJ1-5	TRBV2	14	NA	TGTGCCAGCAGTGAAGCGGCAGGATATCAGCCCCAGCATTTT	CASSEAAGYQPQHF
NA	TRBJ2-3	TRBV25-1	17	NA	TGTGCCAGCAGTGAATGGGTCAGGGGAAGTGGCACAGATACGCAGTATTTT	CASSEWVRGSGTDTQYF
TRBD1	TRBJ2-2	TRBV7-8	15	few	TGTGCCAGCAGCTCCGGACAGGGATACACCGGGGAGCTGTTTTTT	CASSSGQGYTGELFF
NA	TRBJ2-5	TRBV7-6	16	NA	TGTGCCAGCAGCTCACAGGGACATCTTCAGGGGGAGACCCAGTACTTC	CASSSQGHLQGETQYF
NA	TRBJ2-3	TRBV3-1/TRBV3-2	15	NA	TGTGCCAGCAGCCAAGGGATGGGAGTCACAGATACGCAGTATTTT	CASSQGMGVTDTQYF
NA	TRBJ2-2	TRBV7-9	14	NA	TGTGCCAGCAGCTTATCTAGTGGAGCCGGGGAGCTGTTTTTT	CASSLSSGAGELFF
TRBD2	TRBJ2-5	TRBV11-2	15	NA	TGTGCCAGCAGCCCGACTAGCGGGGGGCAGGGGACCCAGTACTTC	CASSPTSGGQGTQYF
NA	TRBJ1-2	TRBV19	14	NA	TGTGCCAGTAGTAACCCCGGTTCTGACTATGGCTACACCTTC	CASSNPGSDYGYTF
NA	TRBJ1-4	TRBV25-1	14	NA	TGTGCCAGCAGTGATCGTCGAGTAATGGAAAAACTGTTTTTT	CASSDRRVMEKLFF
NA	TRBJ2-2	TRBV27	15	NA	TGTGCCAGCACCTTAGGAGGGTTGAGCACCGGGGAGCTGTTTTTT	CASTLGGLSTGELFF
TRBD1	TRBJ2-1	TRBV7-7	14	NA	TGTGCCAGCAGCCGGGGGACAGGGAACAATGAGCAGTTCTTC	CASSRGTGNNEQFF
TRBD1	TRBJ1-4	TRBV7-9	14	NA	TGTGCCAGCAGCTGGACAGGGAGAAAGGAAAAACTGTTTTTT	CASSWTGRKEKLFF
NA	TRBJ2-1	TRBV7-9	16	once	TGTGCCAGCAGCTCCCCTCGGGGGGCCGCCTACAATGAGCAGTTCTTC	CASSSPRGAAYNEQFF
NA	TRBJ2-1	TRBV19	14	once	TGTGCCAGTAGTATAAAAAATGACAAGAATGAGCAGTTCTTC	CASSIKNDKNEQFF
TRBD1	TRBJ1-2	TRBV19	15	NA	TGTGCCAGTAGATCCGGACAGGGAGCGGTCTATGGCTACACCTTC	CASRSGQGAVYGYTF
TRBD2	TRBJ2-3	TRBV2	16	NA	TGTGCCACCAGCAGACCTAGCGGGGGGGCAGGAGATACGCAGTATTTT	CATSRPSGGAGDTQYF
NA	TRBJ1-1	TRBV19	14	NA	TGTGCCAGTAGTCCCCCCGCGGTGAACACTGAAGCTTTCTTT	CASSPPAVNTEAFF
NA	TRBJ1-6	TRBV19	15	NA	TGTGCCAGTTCGTTGTCAGGGTCCTATAATTCACCCCTCCACTTT	CASSLSGSYNSPLHF
NA	TRBJ2-1	TRBV12-5	18	NA	TGTGCTAGTGGTTTGGTTCAGGGGCACGGACAGAATTACAATGAGCAGTTCTTC	CASGLVQGHGQNYNEQFF
NA	TRBJ1-6	TRBV3-1/TRBV3-2	16	NA	TGTGCCAGCAGCCAAACATTGACATGGAATAATTCACCCCTCCACTTT	CASSQTLTWNNSPLHF
NA	TRBJ1-6	TRBV7-2	17	NA	TGTGCCAGCAGCTCTGATACAGGGAGCTCCTATAATTCACCCCTCCACTTT	CASSSDTGSSYNSPLHF
TRBD1	TRBJ1-2	TRBV3-1/TRBV3-2	16	NA	TGTGCCAGCAGCCAACTCAGGACAGGGGGCGGCTATGGCTACACCTTC	CASSQLRTGGGYGYTF
TRBD2	TRBJ2-5	TRBV6-5	14	NA	TGTGCCAGCAACCAACGGGGGGGCCAAGAGACCCAGTACTTC	CASNQRGGQETQYF
TRBD1	TRBJ2-5	TRBV5-4	15	NA	TGTGCCAGCAGCTTGGAGCAGGGGGCCTGGGAGACCCAGTACTTC	CASSLEQGAWETQYF